Listed below are T cell receptor beta chains from one sample, sequenced in a study of shared clonotypes between healthy human individuals. This table comes from immunoSEQ multiplex PCR, and its TCRdb copy is limited to in-frame clones, with some not included. The table includes over a million clones, approximately 72% detected once. The sample taken for sequencing was memory CD4+ T cells sorted from blood. The receptor set was obtained from a man between 18 and 29 years old in good health. Both conserved end residues are part of each CDR3. The D gene is left open where the match is weak. Clone size, where shown, is once, few, many, or a class for clones that have expanded.

j_call d_call v_call clone_size cdr3_nt cdr3_aa
TRBJ1-6 . TRBV5-1 few TGCGCCAGCAGCCCCCTCGAGGGATTGCCTTCACCCCTCCACTTT CASSPLEGLPSPLHF
TRBJ2-2 . TRBV11-3 . TGTGCCAGCAGCCCCCCGACTAGGACCGGGGAGCTGTTTTTT CASSPPTRTGELFF
TRBJ1-5 . TRBV28 . TGTGCCAGCAGTTGGGAGTACAATCAGCCCCAGCATTTT CASSWEYNQPQHF
TRBJ2-2 TRBD1 TRBV27 . TGTGCCAGCAGACAGGGGACGCGTAACACCGGGGAGCTGTTTTTT CASRQGTRNTGELFF
TRBJ2-2 . TRBV5-1 . TGCGCCAGCAGTAAGGGGGGTTCGAACACCGGGGAGCTGTTTTTT CASSKGGSNTGELFF
TRBJ1-6 . TRBV9 . TGTGCCAGCAGCGTCACAGATGAAAATTCACCCCTCCACTTT CASSVTDENSPLHF
TRBJ1-2 . TRBV28 . TGTGCCAGCAGTCCCACAGGTTACTATGGCTACACCTTC CASSPTGYYGYTF
TRBJ1-3 . TRBV7-2 . TGTGCCAGCAGCCACGGCGCCTTCTCTGGAAACACCATATATTTT CASSHGAFSGNTIYF
TRBJ2-7 . TRBV11-2 many TGTGCCAGCAGCCGGCTGGAGGGGGTGGGCTACGAGCAGTACTTC CASSRLEGVGYEQYF
TRBJ2-1 . TRBV11-3 once TGTGCCAGCAGCTTAGTGTCGGGGCCCCGAGTGCATGAGCAGTTCTTC CASSLVSGPRVHEQFF
TRBJ1-3 . TRBV10-3 . TGTGCCATCAGTGACCCAGGGACAAGTGGAAACACCATATATTTT CAISDPGTSGNTIYF
TRBJ2-7 . TRBV5-4 . TGTGCCAGCAGCTTGGTAACGTGGCAGGCTAAGAGCTCCTACGAGCAGTACTTC CASSLVTWQAKSSYEQYF
TRBJ2-2 . TRBV15 . TGTGCCACCAGCAGAGATCCAGCTAGCGCGGAGCTGTTTTTT CATSRDPASAELFF
TRBJ1-1 . TRBV6-5 few TGTGCCAGCAGTTTCACCTACAGGGAGGTCACTGAAGCTTTCTTT CASSFTYREVTEAFF
TRBJ2-5 . TRBV29-1 . TGCAGCGTTGTAGTCGCCCCAAGGGGGACCCAGTACTTC CSVVVAPRGTQYF
TRBJ2-2 . TRBV18 few TGTGCCAGCTCACCAAGGACCGGGGAGCTGTTTTTT CASSPRTGELFF
TRBJ2-5 . TRBV10-1 once TGCGCCAGCGATTTGCAGGGGAGCCAAGAGACCCAGTACTTC CASDLQGSQETQYF
TRBJ1-1 . TRBV27 . TGTGCCAGCAGTTTAAGATACGGAACTGAAGCTTTCTTT CASSLRYGTEAFF
TRBJ2-5 . TRBV18 . TGTGCCAGCTCATCAATCGGGGTCCAAGAGACCCAGTACTTC CASSSIGVQETQYF
TRBJ1-5 TRBD1 TRBV19 . TGTGCCAGTAGTATAGATCTCTCCAGGGGGCTAAATCAGCCCCAGCATTTT CASSIDLSRGLNQPQHF
TRBJ2-4 . TRBV11-2 few TGTGCCAGCAGCCCCTCCCAAAACATTCAGTACTTC CASSPSQNIQYF
TRBJ2-5 . TRBV6-6 few TGTGCCAGCAGTACACCCAGGGGTCTGAAAGAGACCCAGTACTTC CASSTPRGLKETQYF
TRBJ2-5 TRBD1 TRBV5-4 . TGTGCCAGCAGCCCGAATCCCGGGACAGGCGAGACCCAGTACTTC CASSPNPGTGETQYF
TRBJ2-7 . TRBV5-1 . TGCGCCAGCAGCTTGGTAGATTCCATAACCTACGAGCAGTACTTC CASSLVDSITYEQYF
TRBJ2-1 TRBD2 TRBV30 once TGTGCCTGGAATGGAGTACTAGCGGGAAATGAGCAGTTCTTC CAWNGVLAGNEQFF
TRBJ1-2 TRBD1 TRBV6-1 . TGTGCCAGCAGTGAGGGACAGGGGAGAGAAGGCTATGGCTACACCTTC CASSEGQGREGYGYTF
TRBJ1-1 TRBD1 TRBV19 . TGTGCCAGTCGACAGGGGTTGGCTGAAGCTTTCTTT CASRQGLAEAFF
TRBJ1-5 . TRBV5-6 . TGTGCCAGCAGCTTTGGGGGGCTGGGCAATCAGCCCCAGCATTTT CASSFGGLGNQPQHF
TRBJ2-7 . TRBV28 . TGTGCCAGCAAGATGAATTTTCGGGAGTACTTC CASKMNFREYF
TRBJ2-7 . TRBV6-1 . TGTGCCAGCAGGGGGCAGGCCAGTTCCTACGAGCAGTACTTC CASRGQASSYEQYF
TRBJ1-4 . TRBV7-2 . TGTGCCAGCAGCTTAATGGGGGGGAGAGAAAAACTGTTTTTT CASSLMGGREKLFF
TRBJ2-5 . TRBV7-8 . TGTGCCAGCAGCTCCATTCTAGCCCAAGAGACCCAGTACTTC CASSSILAQETQYF
TRBJ2-2 . TRBV5-1 . TGCGCCAGCAGCTTGGTCGTGACAAACACCGGGGAGCTGTTTTTT CASSLVVTNTGELFF
TRBJ2-7 . TRBV6-5 . TGTGCCAGCAGTAGAACCGGGACGCCCTACGAGCAGTACTTC CASSRTGTPYEQYF
TRBJ2-7 . TRBV28 . TGTGCCAGCAGTTTATTTCTTTTCTACGAGCAGTACTTC CASSLFLFYEQYF
TRBJ2-6 . TRBV27 . TGTGCCTCCCGCCGGGGGTCCCCAATTATCTCTGGGGCCAACGTCCTGACTTTC CASRRGSPIISGANVLTF
TRBJ2-7 . TRBV21-1 . TGTGCCAGCAGCAAAGCGCGGGGGGTCCGCAGAAACAGGGTACGGAGCGAGCAGTACTTC CASSKARGVRRNRVRSEQYF
TRBJ1-3 . TRBV2 . TGTGCCAGCAGTGAAAACGGGGCCAGCCTAAAATATTTT CASSENGASLKYF
TRBJ2-7 . TRBV9 . TGTGCCAGCAGCGTAGGGGACACCAGATATAGCTCCTACGAGCAGTACTTC CASSVGDTRYSSYEQYF
TRBJ2-7 TRBD1 TRBV19 . TGTGCCAGTAGTATTAGGGACAGGGTCGAGCAGTACTTC CASSIRDRVEQYF
TRBJ1-6 . TRBV27 . TGTGCCAGCAGTTTAAGGGTAGGGTTCGGTTCACCCCTCCACTTT CASSLRVGFGSPLHF